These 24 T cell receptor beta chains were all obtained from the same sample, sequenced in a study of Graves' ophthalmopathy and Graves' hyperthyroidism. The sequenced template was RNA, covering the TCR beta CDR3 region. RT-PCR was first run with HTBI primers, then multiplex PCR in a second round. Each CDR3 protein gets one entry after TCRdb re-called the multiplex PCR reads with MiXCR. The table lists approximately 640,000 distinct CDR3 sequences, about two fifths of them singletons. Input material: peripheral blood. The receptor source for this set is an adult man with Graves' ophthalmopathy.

The CDR3: CASSTGQKNTEAFF. The CDR3, as DNA: TGTGCCAGCAGCACCGGACAAAAGAACACTGAAGCTTTCTTT. The chain recombines TRBV14 with TRBJ1-1; a weak D match, TRBD1 (5 bases). The CDR3 is 14 amino acids. Germline loops: CDR1 SGHDN, CDR2 FVKESK. Trimming left V 5 bases short and J 1 base short, with 11 bases between.

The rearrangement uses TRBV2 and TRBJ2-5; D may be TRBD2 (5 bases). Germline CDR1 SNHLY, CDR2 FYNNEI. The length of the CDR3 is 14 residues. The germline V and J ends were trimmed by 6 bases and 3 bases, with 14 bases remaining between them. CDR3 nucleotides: TGTGCCAGCAGGGATATCCAGCGGAAAGAGACCCAGTACTTC. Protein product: CASRDIQRKETQYF.

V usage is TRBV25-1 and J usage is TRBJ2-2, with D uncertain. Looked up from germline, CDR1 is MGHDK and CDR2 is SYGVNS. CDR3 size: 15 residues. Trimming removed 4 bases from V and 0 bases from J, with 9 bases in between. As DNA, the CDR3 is TGTGCCAGCAGTGCTATGAGCGCGAACACCGGGGAGCTGTTTTTT. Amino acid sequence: CASSAMSANTGELFF.

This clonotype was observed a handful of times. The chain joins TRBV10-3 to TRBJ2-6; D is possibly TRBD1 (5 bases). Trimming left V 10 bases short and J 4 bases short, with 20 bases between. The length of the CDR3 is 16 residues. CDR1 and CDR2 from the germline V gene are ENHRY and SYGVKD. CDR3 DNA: TGTGCCAGCTCACTTACCCAGGGTTCCGGGGCCAACGTCCTGACTTTC. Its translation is CASSLTQGSGANVLTF.

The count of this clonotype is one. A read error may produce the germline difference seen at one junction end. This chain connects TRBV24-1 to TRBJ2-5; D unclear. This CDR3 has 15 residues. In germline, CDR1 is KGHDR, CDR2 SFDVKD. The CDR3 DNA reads TGTGCCAGCTCACCGCCATCCCAAATTCAAGAGTCCCAGTACTTC. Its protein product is CASSPPSQIQESQYF.

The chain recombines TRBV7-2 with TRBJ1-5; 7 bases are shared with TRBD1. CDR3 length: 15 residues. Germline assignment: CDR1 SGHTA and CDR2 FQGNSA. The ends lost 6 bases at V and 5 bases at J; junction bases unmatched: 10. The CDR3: CASSARGTDYQPQHF. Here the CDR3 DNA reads TGTGCCAGCAGTGCTAGAGGGACAGATTATCAGCCCCAGCATTTT.

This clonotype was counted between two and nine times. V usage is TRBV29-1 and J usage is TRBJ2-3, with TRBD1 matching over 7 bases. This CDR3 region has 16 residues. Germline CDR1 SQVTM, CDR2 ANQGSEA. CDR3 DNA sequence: TGCAGTGCTAGAGATGGGACAGCTGGTGACACAGATACGCAGTATTTT. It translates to CSARDGTAGDTDTQYF.

The CDR3: CAITQGQEGYTIYF. In DNA, the CDR3 is TGTGCCATCACACAGGGGCAGGAAGGCTACACCATATATTTT. The chain employs TRBV10-3 and TRBJ1-3, with 7 bases matching TRBD1. V dropped 7 bases and J dropped 8; count of bases not matched to a gene: 11. Germline CDR1 reads ENHRY; CDR2 reads SYGVKD. The CDR3 totals 14 residues.

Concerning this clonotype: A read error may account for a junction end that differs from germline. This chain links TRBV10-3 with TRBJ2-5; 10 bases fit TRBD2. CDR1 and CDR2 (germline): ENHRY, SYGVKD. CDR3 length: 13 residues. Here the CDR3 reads CATSESSGGAQYF. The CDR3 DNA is TGTGCCACCAGTGAGTCAAGCGGGGGGGCCCAGTACTTC.

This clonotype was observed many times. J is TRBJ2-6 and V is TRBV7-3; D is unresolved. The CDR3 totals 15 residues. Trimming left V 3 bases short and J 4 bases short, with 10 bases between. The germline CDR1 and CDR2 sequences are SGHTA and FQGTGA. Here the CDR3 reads CASSFDGSGANVLTF. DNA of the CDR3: TGTGCCAGCAGCTTTGATGGCTCGGGGGCCAACGTCCTGACTTTC.

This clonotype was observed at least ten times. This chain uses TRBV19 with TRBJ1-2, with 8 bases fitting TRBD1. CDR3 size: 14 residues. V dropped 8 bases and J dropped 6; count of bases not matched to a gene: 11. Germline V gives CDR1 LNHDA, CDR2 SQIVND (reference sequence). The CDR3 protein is CASLLRQGIDGYTF. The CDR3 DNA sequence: TGTGCCAGTCTCCTCCGACAGGGGATCGATGGCTACACCTTC.

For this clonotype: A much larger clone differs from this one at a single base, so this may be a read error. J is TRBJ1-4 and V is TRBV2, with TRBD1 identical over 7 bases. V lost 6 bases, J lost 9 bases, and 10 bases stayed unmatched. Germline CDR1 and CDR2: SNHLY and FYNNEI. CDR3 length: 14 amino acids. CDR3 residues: CASSSWTGRQKLFF. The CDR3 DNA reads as TGTGCCAGCAGCTCCTGGACAGGTCGGCAAAAACTGTTTTTT.

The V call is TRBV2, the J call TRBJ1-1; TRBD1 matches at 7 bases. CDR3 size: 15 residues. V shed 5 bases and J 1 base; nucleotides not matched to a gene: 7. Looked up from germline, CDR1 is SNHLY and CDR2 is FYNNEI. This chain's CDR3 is CASSLEWDRNTEAFF. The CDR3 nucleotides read TGTGCCAGCAGTTTAGAATGGGACAGGAACACTGAAGCTTTCTTT. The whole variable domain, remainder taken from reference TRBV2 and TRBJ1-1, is EPEVTQTPSHQVTQMGQEVILRCVPISNHLYFYWYRQILGQKVEFLVSFYNNEISEKSEIFDDQFSVERPDGSNFTLKIRSTKLEDSAMYFCASSLEWDRNTEAFFGQGTRLTVV.

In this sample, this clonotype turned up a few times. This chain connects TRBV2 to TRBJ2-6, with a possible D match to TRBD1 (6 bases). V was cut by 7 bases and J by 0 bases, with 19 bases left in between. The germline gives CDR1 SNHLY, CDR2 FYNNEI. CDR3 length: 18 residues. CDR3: CASIPGHQIPSGANVLTF. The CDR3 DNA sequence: TGTGCCAGCATCCCGGGACACCAGATCCCCTCTGGGGCCAACGTCCTGACTTTC.

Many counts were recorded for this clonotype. The CDR3 spells CASSPRRESYEQYF. DNA for the CDR3: TGTGCCAGCAGTCCCAGACGGGAGAGCTACGAGCAGTACTTC. This chain uses TRBV12-3 or TRBV12-4 with TRBJ2-7, with a weak D call TRBD2 (6 bases). Trimming cost V 5 bases and J 3 bases, with 14 bases left between them. The CDR3 has 14 amino acids.

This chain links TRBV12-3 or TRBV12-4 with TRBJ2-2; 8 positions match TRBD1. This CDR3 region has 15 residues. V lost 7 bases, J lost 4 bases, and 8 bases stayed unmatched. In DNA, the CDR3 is TGTGCCAGCAAATTGAGACAGGGGTTCACCGGGGAGCTGTTTTTT. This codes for CASKLRQGFTGELFF.

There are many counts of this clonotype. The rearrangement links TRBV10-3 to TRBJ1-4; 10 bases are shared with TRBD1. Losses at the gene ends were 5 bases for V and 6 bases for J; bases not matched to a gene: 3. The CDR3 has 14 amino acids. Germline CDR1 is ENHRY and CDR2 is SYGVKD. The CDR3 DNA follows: TGTGCCATCAGTAAGGGGACAGGGGATGAAAAACTGTTTTTT. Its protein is CAISKGTGDEKLFF.

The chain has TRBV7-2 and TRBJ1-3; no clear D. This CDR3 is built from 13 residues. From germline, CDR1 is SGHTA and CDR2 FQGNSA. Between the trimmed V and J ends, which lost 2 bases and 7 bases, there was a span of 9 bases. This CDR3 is CASSLMEGNTIYF. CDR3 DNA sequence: TGTGCCAGCAGCTTAATGGAAGGGAACACCATATATTTT.

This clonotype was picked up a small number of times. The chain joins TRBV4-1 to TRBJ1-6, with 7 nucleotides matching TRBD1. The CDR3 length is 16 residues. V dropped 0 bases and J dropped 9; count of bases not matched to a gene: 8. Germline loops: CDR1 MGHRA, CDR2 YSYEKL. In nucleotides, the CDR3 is TGCGCCAGCAGCCAAGAAGTCCTACAGGGGAGTTCACCCCTCCACTTT. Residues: CASSQEVLQGSSPLHF.

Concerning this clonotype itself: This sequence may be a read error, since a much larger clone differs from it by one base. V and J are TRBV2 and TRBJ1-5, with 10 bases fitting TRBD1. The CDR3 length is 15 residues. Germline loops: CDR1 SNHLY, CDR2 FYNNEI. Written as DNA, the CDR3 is TGTGCCATCAGTGACCCCGGACAGGGGGATCAGCCCCAGCATTTT. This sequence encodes CAISDPGQGDQPQHF. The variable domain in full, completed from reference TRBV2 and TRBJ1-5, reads EPEVTQTPSHQVTQMGQEVILRCVPISNHLYFYWYRQILGQKVEFLVSFYNNEISEKSEIFDDQFSVERPDGSNFTLKIRSTKLEDSAMYFCAISDPGQGDQPQHFGDGTRLSIL.

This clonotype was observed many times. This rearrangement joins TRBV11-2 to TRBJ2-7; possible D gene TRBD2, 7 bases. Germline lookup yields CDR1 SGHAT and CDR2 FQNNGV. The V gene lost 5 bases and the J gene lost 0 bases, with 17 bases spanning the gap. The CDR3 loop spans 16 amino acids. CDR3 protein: CASSPREGGASYEQYF. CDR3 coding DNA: TGTGCCAGCAGCCCCCGAGAAGGGGGGGCCTCCTACGAGCAGTACTTC. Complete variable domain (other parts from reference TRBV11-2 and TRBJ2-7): EAGVAQSPRYKIIEKRQSVAFWCNPISGHATLYWYQQILGQGPKLLIQFQNNGVVDDSQLPKDRFSAERLKGVDSTLKIQPAKLEDSAVYLCASSPREGGASYEQYFGPGTRLTVT.

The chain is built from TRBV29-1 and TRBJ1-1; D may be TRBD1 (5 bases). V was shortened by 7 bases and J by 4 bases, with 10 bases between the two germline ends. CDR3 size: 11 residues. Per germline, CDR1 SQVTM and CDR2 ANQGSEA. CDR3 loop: CSAAGGTEAFF. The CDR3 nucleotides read TGCAGCGCCGCCGGGGGCACTGAAGCTTTCTTT.

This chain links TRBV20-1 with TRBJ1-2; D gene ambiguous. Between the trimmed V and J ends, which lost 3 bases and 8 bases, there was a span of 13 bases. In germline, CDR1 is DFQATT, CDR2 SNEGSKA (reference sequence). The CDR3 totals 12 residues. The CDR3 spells CSASSWTSGYTF. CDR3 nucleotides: TGCAGTGCTAGTTCCTGGACTAGCGGCTACACCTTC.

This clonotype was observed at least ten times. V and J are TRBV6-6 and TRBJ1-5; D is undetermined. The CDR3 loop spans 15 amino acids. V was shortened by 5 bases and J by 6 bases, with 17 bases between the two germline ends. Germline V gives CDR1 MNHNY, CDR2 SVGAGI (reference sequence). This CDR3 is CASSLPPYGGQPQHF. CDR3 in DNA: TGTGCCAGCAGTCTACCCCCGTATGGTGGTCAGCCCCAGCATTTT.